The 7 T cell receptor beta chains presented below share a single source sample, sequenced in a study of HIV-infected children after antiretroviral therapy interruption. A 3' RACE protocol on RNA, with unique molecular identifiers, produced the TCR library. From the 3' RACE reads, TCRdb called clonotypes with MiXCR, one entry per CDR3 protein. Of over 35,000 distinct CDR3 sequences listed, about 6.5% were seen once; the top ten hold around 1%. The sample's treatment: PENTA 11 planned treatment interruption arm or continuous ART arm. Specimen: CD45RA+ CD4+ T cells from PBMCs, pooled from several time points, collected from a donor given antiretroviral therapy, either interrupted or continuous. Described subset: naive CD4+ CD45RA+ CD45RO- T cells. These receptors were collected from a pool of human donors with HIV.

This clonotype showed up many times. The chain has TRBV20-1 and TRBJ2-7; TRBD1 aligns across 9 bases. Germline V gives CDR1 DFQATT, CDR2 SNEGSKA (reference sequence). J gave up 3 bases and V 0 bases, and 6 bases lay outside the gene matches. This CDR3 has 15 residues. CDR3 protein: CSAREGTGFGYEQYF. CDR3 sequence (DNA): TGCAGTGCTAGAGAAGGGACAGGGTTTGGCTACGAGCAGTACTTC.

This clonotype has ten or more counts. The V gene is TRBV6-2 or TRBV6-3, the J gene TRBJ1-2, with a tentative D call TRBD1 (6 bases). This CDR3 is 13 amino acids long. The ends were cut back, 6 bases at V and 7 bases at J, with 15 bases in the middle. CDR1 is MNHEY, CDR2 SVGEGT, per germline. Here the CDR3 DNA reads TGTGCCAGCAGCTACGAAACAGGGAGTGGCTACACCTTC. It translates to CASSYETGSGYTF.

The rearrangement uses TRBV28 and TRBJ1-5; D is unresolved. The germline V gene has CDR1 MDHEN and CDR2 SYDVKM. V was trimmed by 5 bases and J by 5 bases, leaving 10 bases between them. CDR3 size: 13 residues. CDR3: CASSARTDQPQHF. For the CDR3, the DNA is TGTGCCAGCAGTGCCCGGACTGATCAGCCCCAGCATTTT.

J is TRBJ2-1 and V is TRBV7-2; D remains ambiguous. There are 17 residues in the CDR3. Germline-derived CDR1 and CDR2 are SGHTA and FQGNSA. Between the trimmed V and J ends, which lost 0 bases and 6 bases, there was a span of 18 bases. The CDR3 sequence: CASSLAHRRKSPNEQFF. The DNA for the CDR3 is TGTGCCAGCAGCTTAGCCCACCGCCGCAAATCCCCCAATGAGCAGTTCTTC.

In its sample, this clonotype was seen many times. This CDR3 reads CASSEGASTDTQYF. The CDR3 DNA reads TGTGCCAGCAGCGAGGGAGCTAGCACAGATACGCAGTATTTT. The chain carries TRBV6-1 and TRBJ2-3, with TRBD2 as a possible D gene (5 bases). Germline loops: CDR1 MNHNS, CDR2 SASEGT. This CDR3 has 14 residues. V lost 6 bases and J lost 0, with 10 bases in between.

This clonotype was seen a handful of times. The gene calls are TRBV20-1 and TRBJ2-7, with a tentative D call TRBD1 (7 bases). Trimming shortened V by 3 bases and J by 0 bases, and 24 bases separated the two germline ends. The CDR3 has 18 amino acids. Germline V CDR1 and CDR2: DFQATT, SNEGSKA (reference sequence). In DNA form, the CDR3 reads TGCAGTGCTAGTTTGGAGGGACAGAACTACAAAAGCTCCTACGAGCAGTACTTC. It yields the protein CSASLEGQNYKSSYEQYF.

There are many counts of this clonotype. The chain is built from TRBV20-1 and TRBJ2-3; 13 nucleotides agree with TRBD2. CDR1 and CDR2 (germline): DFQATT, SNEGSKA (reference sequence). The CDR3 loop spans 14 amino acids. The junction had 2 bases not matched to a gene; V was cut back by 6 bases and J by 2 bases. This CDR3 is CSAGTSGVTDTQYF. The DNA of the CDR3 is TGCAGTGCGGGGACTAGCGGGGTCACAGATACGCAGTATTTT.